What follows describes a single T cell receptor (beta chain). The target antigen is unknown. This CDR3 fails to terminate in the conserved phenylalanine or tryptophan, so it likely reflects a read error. General study findings and limits: Greatest tumor Treg TCR overlap was with tumor naive CD4+ cells. Whole repertoires were not studied in the larger cohort, only one V-J beta rearrangement. Tumor memory CD4+ T cell TCR gene usage was found to cluster with blood and lymph node memory CD4+ cells and with lymph node naive CD4+ cells.

After constant-region reverse-primer amplification, full-length variable regions underwent semi-nested PCR with Nested Universal Primer A. TCRdb processed the 5' RACE reads anew with MiXCR; each CDR3 protein has one entry. The table includes roughly 40,000 distinct CDR3 sequences, about 19% detected once. CDR1 and CDR2 from the germline V gene are MNHEY and SVGAGI. Trimming cost V 5 bases and J 4 bases, with 11 bases left between them. The CDR3 totals 13 residues. The J gene is TRBJ1-1, the V gene TRBV6-5; no clear D. The specimen was naive CD4+ T cells sorted from a lymph node. The subset: naive CD4+ T cells, CD4+CD45RA+CD25-. The sequence derives from a female donor with breast cancer. CDR3 DNA sequence: TGTGCCAGCAGTCCTCGTAGGAGCACTGAAGCTTTCCCT. It is translated as CASSPRRSTEAFP.